The 14 T cell receptor beta chains below come from one sample, sequenced in a study of response to subunit inactivated influenza vaccine (dated by TCRdb to the late 2010s). The library relied on RT-PCR. Sequenced using an Illumina HiSeq 2500. Through fastp at Q25 and MiXCR, TCRdb rebuilt clones from the public reads, retaining in-frame beta chains. Each CDR3 protein gets just one entry, which takes the most common genes and DNA from the rows behind it. For this sample the table gives just under 550,000 distinct CDR3 sequences, of which less than 25% were detected only once. The top ten clones comprise 2.5% to 3.5% of the sample. These data were likewise used in another study, on T cells expressing NK-cell markers. The other study reports the following: 5'RACE template switching, by which a universal primer site and unique molecular identifiers were added, was used to make TCR beta cDNA libraries.

The specimen was CD4+ T cells sorted from PBMCs, collected 11 to 12 days after vaccination. The source of these receptors is a man in his fifties who received an inactivated influenza vaccine. Donor details come from another sample of the same person, matched by shared clones.

V usage is TRBV7-2 and J usage is TRBJ1-2, with TRBD1 matching 7 bases. CDR3 length equals 13 residues. V gave up 6 bases and J gave up 7 bases; unmatched junction bases: 8. Germline V gene data show CDR1 as SGHTA and CDR2 as FQGNSA. The CDR3 nucleotides are TGTGCCAGCAGTCAAGCAGGGGGTGCTGGCTACACCTTC. This encodes CASSQAGGAGYTF.

This clonotype was seen a handful of times. V gene TRBV12-3 or TRBV12-4 combines with J gene TRBJ2-1, with TRBD2 identical over 9 bases. J lost 0 bases, V lost 5 bases, and 2 bases had no gene match. The CDR3 covers 15 residues. The CDR3 DNA is TGTGCCAGCAGTATTAGCGGGAGCTCCTACAATGAGCAGTTCTTC. It encodes CASSISGSSYNEQFF.

This chain connects TRBV7-9 to TRBJ1-1; 7 bases agree with TRBD1. The germline CDR1 and CDR2 sequences are SEHNR and FQNEAQ (reference sequence). V was clipped by 1 base and J by 8 bases; unmatched bases: 13. The length of the CDR3 is 16 residues. The CDR3 DNA follows: TGTGCCAGCAGCTTAGGGCTGACAGGGAGGAAAGGAGAAGCTTTCTTT. This gives the protein CASSLGLTGRKGEAFF.

The V gene is TRBV19, the J gene TRBJ2-3; 8 nucleotides line up with TRBD2. The CDR3 has 14 residues. Germline V lookup: CDR1 LNHDA, CDR2 SQIVND (reference sequence). V lost 6 bases to trimming and J lost 2 bases; unmatched junction nucleotides: 4. CDR3 nucleotide sequence: TGTGCCAGTAGGAGCGGGGGCTCCACAGATACGCAGTATTTT. Its protein is CASRSGGSTDTQYF.

This clonotype was seen more than once but under ten times. This sequence joins TRBV9 and TRBJ2-2; 8 nucleotides match TRBD1. The V and J ends lost 4 bases and 6 bases, in that order; junction bases with no gene match: 11. From germline, CDR1 is SGDLS and CDR2 YYNGEE. The CDR3 totals 16 residues. The CDR3 coding sequence is TGTGCCAGCAGCCCTCGATCGGACAGGGAGGCCGGGGAGCTGTTTTTT. Its protein product is CASSPRSDREAGELFF.

This clonotype was seen a handful of times. J is TRBJ2-2 and V is TRBV5-4; D is possibly TRBD1 (6 bases). Deletions cut 0 bases from V and 1 base from J, with 10 bases between. The CDR3 is 16 residues long. CDR1 and CDR2 from the germline V gene are SGHNT and YYREEE (reference sequence). The CDR3 DNA reads TGTGCCAGCAGCTTGGGAGGGGACATGAACACCGGGGAGCTGTTTTTT. Translation gives CASSLGGDMNTGELFF.

This chain connects TRBV10-3 to TRBJ1-5; 9 nucleotides agree with TRBD1. In germline, CDR1 is ENHRY, CDR2 SYGVKD. V shed 3 bases, J shed 4 bases, and the junction held 7 bases outside the gene matches. CDR3 size: 16 residues. The CDR3 protein is CAISDAGTGHNQPQHF. The CDR3 DNA is TGTGCCATCAGTGACGCCGGGACAGGGCATAATCAGCCCCAGCATTTT.

This clonotype was picked up a small number of times. The chain is built from TRBV28 and TRBJ2-7, with a tentative D call TRBD2 (5 bases). V was pared by 3 bases and J by 6 bases, with 9 bases between. The CDR3 extends over 12 amino acids. Per germline, CDR1 MDHEN and CDR2 SYDVKM. DNA for the CDR3: TGTGCCAGCAGTTTTTCTAGCTTCGAGCAGTACTTC. It is translated as CASSFSSFEQYF. The whole variable domain, remainder taken from reference TRBV28 and TRBJ2-7, is DVKVTQSSRYLVKRTGEKVFLECVQDMDHENMFWYRQDPGLGLRLIYFSYDVKMKEKGDIPEGYSVSREKKERFSLILESASTNQTSMYLCASSFSSFEQYFGPGTRLTVT.

This clonotype was detected ten times or more. The chain combines TRBV6-5 with TRBJ1-1; 7 positions agree with TRBD1. The trim removed 4 bases at V and 0 bases at J, leaving 8 bases unmatched. CDR3 length equals 16 residues. Germline-derived CDR1 and CDR2 are MNHEY and SVGAGI. The CDR3 reads CASSSPQGRMNTEAFF. CDR3 coding DNA: TGTGCCAGCAGTTCCCCACAGGGGCGCATGAACACTGAAGCTTTCTTT.

This rearrangement joins TRBV4-3 to TRBJ1-4; TRBD1 matches at 7 bases. V lost 4 bases, J lost 6 bases, and 11 bases stayed unmatched. The germline CDR1 and CDR2 sequences are LGHNA and YSLEER. The CDR3 runs 16 residues. The CDR3 spells CASSPSPGTVDEKLFF. The CDR3 DNA follows: TGCGCCAGCAGCCCTTCTCCCGGGACAGTCGATGAAAAACTGTTTTTT.

The V gene is TRBV4-1, the J gene TRBJ2-3; weak D call: TRBD2 (5 bases). The CDR3 totals 14 residues. Trimming pared 4 bases from V and 6 bases from J, leaving 14 bases between. Looked up from germline, CDR1 is MGHRA and CDR2 is YSYEKL. For the CDR3, the DNA is TGCGCCAGCAGCCCTTTGGGCCCGGGGGATACGCAGTATTTT. Translation gives CASSPLGPGDTQYF.

The chain uses TRBV12-3 or TRBV12-4 and TRBJ1-3, with 9 bases matching TRBD1. The ends lost 6 bases at V and 4 bases at J; junction bases unmatched: 10. The CDR3 runs to 16 residues. CDR3 DNA: TGTGCCAGCAGCCAACAGGGGGCTGTAGCCGGAAACACCATATATTTT. Protein sequence: CASSQQGAVAGNTIYF.

Only a few counts were recorded for this clonotype. The chain recombines TRBV5-1 with TRBJ2-5; D unresolved. CDR1 SGHRS and CDR2 YFSETQ come from the germline V gene. The ends were cut back, 0 bases at V and 0 bases at J, with 6 bases in the middle. The CDR3 is made up of 14 amino acids. DNA of the CDR3: TGCGCCAGCAGCTTGGTTCGGAACCAAGAGACCCAGTACTTC. Translation gives CASSLVRNQETQYF. Supplemented by reference TRBV5-1 and TRBJ2-5, the full variable domain reads KAGVTQTPRYLIKTRGQQVTLSCSPISGHRSVSWYQQTPGQGLQFLFEYFSETQRNKGNFPGRFSGRQFSNSRSEMNVSTLELGDSALYLCASSLVRNQETQYFGPGTRLLVL.

The rearrangement joins TRBV28 to TRBJ2-3, with D uncertain. Trimming cost V 3 bases and J 10 bases, with 11 bases left between them. Germline V gene sequence: CDR1 MDHEN, CDR2 SYDVKM. This CDR3 comprises 12 residues. CDR3 residues: CASSLVRVSQYF. The CDR3 DNA follows: TGTGCCAGCAGTTTGGTTAGGGTTTCGCAGTATTTT. The variable domain in full, with the rest retrieved from reference TRBV28 and TRBJ2-3, is DVKVTQSSRYLVKRTGEKVFLECVQDMDHENMFWYRQDPGLGLRLIYFSYDVKMKEKGDIPEGYSVSREKKERFSLILESASTNQTSMYLCASSLVRVSQYFGPGTRLTVL.